Below are 12 T cell receptor beta chains sequenced from a single sample in a study of T cells after yellow fever vaccination (dated by TCRdb to about 2019). Taken with the paper, the label for treatment or condition translates to: live attenuated yellow fever vaccine strain. Library generation was performed with 5' RACE. The sequencer was an Illumina HiSeq 2500. Starting from the raw public reads, TCRdb applied fastp trimming at Q25, assembled clones with MiXCR and retained in-frame beta chains. Rows matching on CDR3 protein sequence are summarized as one entry with the most common DNA and genes. The sample table lists approximately 70,000 distinct CDR3 sequences, approximately 7% of them with a count of one. The ten largest clones take up about 40% of the sample. Here the sequenced sample was CD8+ T cells sorted from PBMCs, taken about 41 days after the first yellow fever vaccination. The receptors here all came from a man aged 18-30 years who received the YFV17D yellow fever vaccine.

This clonotype came up many times. The chain couples TRBV9 to TRBJ2-5, with a tentative D call TRBD2 (5 bases). The V and J ends lost 1 base and 2 bases respectively, with 12 bases between them. The length of the CDR3 is 15 residues. In germline, CDR1 is SGDLS, CDR2 YYNGEE. CDR3: CASSVTAGGQETQYF. Written as DNA, the CDR3 is TGTGCCAGCAGCGTAACCGCGGGCGGTCAAGAGACCCAGTACTTC.

This chain uses TRBV5-1 with TRBJ2-2, with D possibly being TRBD1 (6 bases). CDR1 and CDR2 (germline): SGHRS, YFSETQ. This CDR3 is 18 amino acids long. V was trimmed by 2 bases and J by 2 bases, leaving 19 bases between them. The CDR3 DNA is TGCGCCAGCAGCTTACGATCTCCGACAGGATCCAACACCGGGGAGCTGTTTTTT. The encoded protein is CASSLRSPTGSNTGELFF.

There are many counts of this clonotype. This chain joins TRBV3-1 and TRBJ2-1; 9 bases line up with TRBD1. Per the germline V gene, CDR1 is LGHDT and CDR2 is YNNKEL (reference sequence). The CDR3 is 15 residues long. V gave up 4 bases and J gave up 9 bases; unmatched junction bases: 10. The CDR3 coding sequence is TGTGCCAGCAGCCCAACCGGGACAGGGTTACGTGAGCAGTTCTTC. It codes for CASSPTGTGLREQFF.

This clonotype was picked up many times. The chain links TRBV4-3 to TRBJ2-3, with 11 bases fitting TRBD2. V was clipped by 0 bases and J by 5 bases; unmatched bases: 4. Germline V gene data show CDR1 as LGHNA and CDR2 as YSLEER. This CDR3 has 16 residues. In DNA, the CDR3 is TGCGCCAGCAGCCAAGAGGCTAGCGGGGGGATAGATACGCAGTATTTT. Amino acid sequence: CASSQEASGGIDTQYF.

The genes are TRBV7-9 and TRBJ1-1; possibly TRBD1 for D (6 bases). This CDR3 spans 15 amino acids. Germline V gives CDR1 SEHNR, CDR2 FQNEAQ (reference sequence). V shed 5 bases and J shed 4 bases, with 17 bases lying between them. CDR3 nucleotide sequence: TGTGCCAGCAGCCTCTTAGGGGGGCGGGTCACTGAAGCTTTCTTT. It yields the protein CASSLLGGRVTEAFF.

This chain connects TRBV30 to TRBJ2-1; D is perhaps TRBD2 (5 bases). The CDR3 contains 14 residues. In germline, CDR1 is GTSNPN, CDR2 SVGIG (reference sequence). The V gene lost 3 bases and the J gene lost 0 bases, with 9 bases spanning the gap. The CDR3 sequence: CAWREEPSYNEQFF. In nucleotides, the CDR3 is TGTGCCTGGAGGGAGGAGCCCTCCTACAATGAGCAGTTCTTC.

This clonotype was detected ten times or more. The chain has TRBV2 and TRBJ1-2; D may be TRBD1 (6 bases). The V gene lost 6 bases and the J gene lost 4 bases, with 12 bases spanning the gap. The CDR3 consists of 13 residues. Germline CDR1 is SNHLY and CDR2 is FYNNEI. CDR3 residues: CASRRTATYGYTF. Written as DNA, the CDR3 is TGTGCCAGCAGACGGACAGCCACCTATGGCTACACCTTC.

This clonotype was recorded at least ten times. V usage is TRBV12-3 or TRBV12-4 and J usage is TRBJ2-2; TRBD1 might be the D (5 bases). V was trimmed by 11 bases and J by 5 bases, leaving 12 bases between them. The CDR3 covers 12 residues. CDR3 protein: CALGKGTGELFF. CDR3 coding DNA: TGTGCCCTGGGAAAGGGGACCGGGGAGCTGTTTTTT.

Worth noting for this clonotype: This may be a read error, as it is one base from a much larger clone. This chain uses TRBV2 with TRBJ2-7; D is possibly TRBD1 or TRBD2 (5 bases each). The CDR3 covers 13 residues. Germline loops: CDR1 SNHLY, CDR2 FYNNEI. Between the trimmed V and J ends, which lost 10 bases and 5 bases, there was a span of 18 bases. The CDR3 DNA sequence: TGTGCCAATGTGAAGGGGACCGGGGACGAGCAGTACTTC. Translation: CANVKGTGDEQYF. Full variable domain (remainder filled in from reference TRBV2 and TRBJ2-7): EPEVTQTPSHQVTQMGQEVILRCVPISNHLYFYWYRQILGQKVEFLVSFYNNEISEKSEIFDDQFSVERPDGSNFTLKIRSTKLEDSAMYFCANVKGTGDEQYFGPGTRLTVT.

This clonotype was counted only a few times. The V and J genes are TRBV7-9 and TRBJ2-1; 8 bases align to TRBD2. CDR3 length equals 15 residues. The V gene's germline CDR1 is SEHNR and CDR2 FQNEAQ (reference sequence). V shed 3 bases and J 5 bases; nucleotides not matched to a gene: 6. This chain's CDR3 is CASSLTPGGDNEQFF. The CDR3 region has the DNA TGTGCCAGCAGCTTGACCCCCGGGGGGGACAATGAGCAGTTCTTC.

This clonotype has a count of ten or more. The CDR3 region is CASSYATGQGKNIQYF. The CDR3 bases are TGTGCCAGCAGCTATGCTACGGGACAGGGCAAAAACATTCAGTACTTC. The genes are TRBV12-3 or TRBV12-4 and TRBJ2-4; 9 positions match TRBD1. CDR3 length: 16 residues. J gave up 3 bases and V 6 bases, and 9 bases lay outside the gene matches.

This clonotype was seen at least ten times. This chain joins TRBV5-1 and TRBJ1-1, with D unclear. The V end lost 0 bases, the J end lost 5 bases, and 14 bases lay between the germline ends. This CDR3 has 15 amino acids. Germline-derived CDR1 and CDR2 are SGHRS and YFSETQ. CDR3 sequence: CASSLGLYGRTEAFF. Here the CDR3 DNA reads TGCGCCAGCAGCTTGGGATTGTACGGGCGGACTGAAGCTTTCTTT. The whole variable domain, remainder taken from reference TRBV5-1 and TRBJ1-1, is KAGVTQTPRYLIKTRGQQVTLSCSPISGHRSVSWYQQTPGQGLQFLFEYFSETQRNKGNFPGRFSGRQFSNSRSEMNVSTLELGDSALYLCASSLGLYGRTEAFFGQGTRLTVV.